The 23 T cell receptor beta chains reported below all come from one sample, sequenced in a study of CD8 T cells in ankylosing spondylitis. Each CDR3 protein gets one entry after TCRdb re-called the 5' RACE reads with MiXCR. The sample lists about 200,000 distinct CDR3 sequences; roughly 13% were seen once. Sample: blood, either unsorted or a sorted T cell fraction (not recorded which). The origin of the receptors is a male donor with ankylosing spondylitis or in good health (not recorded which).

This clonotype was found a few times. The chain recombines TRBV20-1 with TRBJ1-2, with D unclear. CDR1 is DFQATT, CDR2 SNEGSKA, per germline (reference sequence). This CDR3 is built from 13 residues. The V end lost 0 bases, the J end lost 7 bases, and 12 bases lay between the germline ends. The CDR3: CSARDPGEGGYTF. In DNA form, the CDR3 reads TGCAGTGCTAGAGATCCTGGGGAGGGTGGCTACACCTTC.

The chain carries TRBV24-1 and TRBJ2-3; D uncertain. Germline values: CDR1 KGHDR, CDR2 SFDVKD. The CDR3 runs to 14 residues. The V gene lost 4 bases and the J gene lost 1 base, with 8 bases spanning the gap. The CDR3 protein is CATSDLDGTDTQYF. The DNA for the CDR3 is TGTGCCACCAGTGACCTCGACGGCACAGATACGCAGTATTTT.

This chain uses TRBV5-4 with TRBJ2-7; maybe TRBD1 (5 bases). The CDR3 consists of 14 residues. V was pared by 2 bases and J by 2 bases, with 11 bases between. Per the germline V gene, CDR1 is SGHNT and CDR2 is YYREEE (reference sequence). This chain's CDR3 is CASSLSDRAYEQYF. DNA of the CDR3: TGTGCCAGCAGCTTATCCGACAGAGCCTACGAGCAGTACTTC.

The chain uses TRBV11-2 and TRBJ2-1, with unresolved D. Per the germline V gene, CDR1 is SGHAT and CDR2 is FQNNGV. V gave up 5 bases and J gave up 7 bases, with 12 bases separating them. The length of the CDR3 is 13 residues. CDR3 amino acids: CASSPPVSNEQFF. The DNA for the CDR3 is TGTGCCAGCAGCCCCCCCGTCTCGAATGAGCAGTTCTTC.

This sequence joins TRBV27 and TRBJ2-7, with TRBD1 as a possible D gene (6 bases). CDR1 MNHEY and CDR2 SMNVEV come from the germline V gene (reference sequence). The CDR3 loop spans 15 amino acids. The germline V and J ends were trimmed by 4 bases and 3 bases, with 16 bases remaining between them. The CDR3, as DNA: TGTGCCAGCAGTTCGATACAGGGTGATTACTACGAGCAGTACTTC. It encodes CASSSIQGDYYEQYF.

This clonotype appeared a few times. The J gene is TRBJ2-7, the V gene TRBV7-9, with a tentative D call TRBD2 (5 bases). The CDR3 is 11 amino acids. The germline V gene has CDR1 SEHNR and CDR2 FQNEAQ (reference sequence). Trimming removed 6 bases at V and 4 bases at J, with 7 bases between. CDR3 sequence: CASSRRYEQYF. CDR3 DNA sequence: TGTGCCAGCAGTCGGAGGTACGAGCAGTACTTC. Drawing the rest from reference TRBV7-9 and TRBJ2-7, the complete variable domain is DTGVSQNPRHKITKRGQNVTFRCDPISEHNRLYWYRQTLGQGPEFLTYFQNEAQLEKSRLLSDRFSAERPKGSFSTLEIQRTEQGDSAMYLCASSRRYEQYFGPGTRLTVT.

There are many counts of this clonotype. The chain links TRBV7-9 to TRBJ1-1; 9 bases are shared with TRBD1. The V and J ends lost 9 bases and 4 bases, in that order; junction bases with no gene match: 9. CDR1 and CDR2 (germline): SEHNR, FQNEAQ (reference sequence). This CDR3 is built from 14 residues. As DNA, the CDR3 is TGTGCCAGTAACGCACAGGGGGCGATCACTGAAGCTTTCTTT. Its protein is CASNAQGAITEAFF.

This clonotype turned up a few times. CDR3 region: CASSLGASSIEQYF. The CDR3 DNA is TGTGCCAGCAGTTTAGGGGCCTCTTCCATCGAGCAGTACTTC. The J gene is TRBJ2-7, the V gene TRBV12-3 or TRBV12-4; unclear D gene. The CDR3 has 14 amino acids. The V end lost 1 base, the J end lost 6 bases, and 13 bases lay between the germline ends.

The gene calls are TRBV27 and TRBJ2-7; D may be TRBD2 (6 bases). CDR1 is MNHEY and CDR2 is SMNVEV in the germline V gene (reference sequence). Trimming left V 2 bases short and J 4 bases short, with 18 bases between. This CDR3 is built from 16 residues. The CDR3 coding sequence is TGTGCCAGCAGTTTAGCGTTTATCGGGAGAGTATACGAGCAGTACTTC. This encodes CASSLAFIGRVYEQYF.

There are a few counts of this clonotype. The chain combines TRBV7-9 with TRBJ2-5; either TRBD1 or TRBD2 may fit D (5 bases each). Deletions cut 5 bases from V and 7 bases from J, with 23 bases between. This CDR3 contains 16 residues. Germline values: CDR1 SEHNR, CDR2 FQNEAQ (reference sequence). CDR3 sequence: CASSPAGTTQRGTQYF. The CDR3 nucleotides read TGTGCCAGCAGCCCCGCCGGGACGACCCAGCGTGGGACCCAGTACTTC.

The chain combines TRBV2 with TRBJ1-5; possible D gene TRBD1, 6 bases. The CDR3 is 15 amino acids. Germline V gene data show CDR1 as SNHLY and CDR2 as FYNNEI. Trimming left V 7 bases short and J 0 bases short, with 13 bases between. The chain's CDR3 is CASMDRIYSNQPQHF. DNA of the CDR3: TGTGCCAGCATGGACAGAATCTATAGCAATCAGCCCCAGCATTTT.

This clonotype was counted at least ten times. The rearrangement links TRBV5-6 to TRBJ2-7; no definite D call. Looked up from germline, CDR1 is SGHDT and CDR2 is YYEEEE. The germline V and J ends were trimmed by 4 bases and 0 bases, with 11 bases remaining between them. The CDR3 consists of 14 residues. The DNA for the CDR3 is TGTGCCAGCAGCCAGCAAGGCTCCTCCTACGAGCAGTACTTC. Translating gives CASSQQGSSYEQYF.

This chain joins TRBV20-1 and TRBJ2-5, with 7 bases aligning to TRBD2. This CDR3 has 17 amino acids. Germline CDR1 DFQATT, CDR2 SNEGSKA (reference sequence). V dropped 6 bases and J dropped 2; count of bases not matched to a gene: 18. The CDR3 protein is CSARIVAGVGPQETQYF. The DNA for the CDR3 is TGCAGTGCGCGAATTGTGGCGGGAGTGGGCCCACAAGAGACCCAGTACTTC.

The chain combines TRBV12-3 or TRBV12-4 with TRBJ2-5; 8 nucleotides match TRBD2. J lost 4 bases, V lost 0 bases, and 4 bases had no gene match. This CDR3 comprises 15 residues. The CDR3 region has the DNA TGTGCCAGCAGTTTAGCGGCGACTAGCGCAGAGACCCAGTACTTC. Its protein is CASSLAATSAETQYF.

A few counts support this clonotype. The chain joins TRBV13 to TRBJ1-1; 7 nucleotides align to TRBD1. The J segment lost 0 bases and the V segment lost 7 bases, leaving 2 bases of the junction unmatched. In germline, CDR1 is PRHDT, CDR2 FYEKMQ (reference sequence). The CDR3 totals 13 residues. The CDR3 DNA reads TGTGCCAGCAAGGGGGCCATGAACACTGAAGCTTTCTTT. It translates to CASKGAMNTEAFF.

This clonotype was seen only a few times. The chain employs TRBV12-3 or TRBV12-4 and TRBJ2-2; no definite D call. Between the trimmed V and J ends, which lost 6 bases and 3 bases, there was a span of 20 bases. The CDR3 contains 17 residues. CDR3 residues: CASSPSIPRLDTGELFF. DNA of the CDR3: TGTGCCAGCAGCCCATCTATCCCCAGGTTGGACACCGGGGAGCTGTTTTTT.

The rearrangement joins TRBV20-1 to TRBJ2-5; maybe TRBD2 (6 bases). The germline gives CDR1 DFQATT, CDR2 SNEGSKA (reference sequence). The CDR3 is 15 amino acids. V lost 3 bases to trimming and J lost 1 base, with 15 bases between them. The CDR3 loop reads CSARRAGRPQETQYF. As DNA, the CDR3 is TGCAGTGCTAGGCGGGCGGGACGCCCCCAAGAGACCCAGTACTTC.

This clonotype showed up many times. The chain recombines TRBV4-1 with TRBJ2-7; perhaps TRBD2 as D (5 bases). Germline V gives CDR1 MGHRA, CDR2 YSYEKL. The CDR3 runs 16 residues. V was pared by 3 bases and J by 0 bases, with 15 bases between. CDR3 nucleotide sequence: TGCGCCAGCAGCCACCTTTTGGGCGGGTCCTCCTACGAGCAGTACTTC. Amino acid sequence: CASSHLLGGSSYEQYF.

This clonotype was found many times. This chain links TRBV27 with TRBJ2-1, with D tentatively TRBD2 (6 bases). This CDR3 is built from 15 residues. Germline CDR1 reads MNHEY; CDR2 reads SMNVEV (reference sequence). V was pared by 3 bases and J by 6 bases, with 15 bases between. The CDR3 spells CASSFGAGGFNEQFF. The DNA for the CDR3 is TGTGCCAGCAGTTTTGGGGCCGGGGGTTTCAATGAGCAGTTCTTC.

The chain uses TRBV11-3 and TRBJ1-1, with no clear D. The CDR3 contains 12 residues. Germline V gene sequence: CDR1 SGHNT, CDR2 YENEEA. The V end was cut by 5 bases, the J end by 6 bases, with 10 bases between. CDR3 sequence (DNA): TGTGCCAGCAGCGGGTCCCCTGCTGAAGCTTTCTTT. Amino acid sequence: CASSGSPAEAFF.

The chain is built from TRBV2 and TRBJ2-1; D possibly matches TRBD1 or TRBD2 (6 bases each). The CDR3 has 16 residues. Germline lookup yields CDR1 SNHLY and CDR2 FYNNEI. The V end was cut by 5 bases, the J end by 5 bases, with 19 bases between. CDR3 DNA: TGTGCCAGCAGTAAGGGGGACGGGGGTGCAAACAATGAGCAGTTCTTC. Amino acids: CASSKGDGGANNEQFF. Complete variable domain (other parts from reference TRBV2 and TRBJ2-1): EPEVTQTPSHQVTQMGQEVILRCVPISNHLYFYWYRQILGQKVEFLVSFYNNEISEKSEIFDDQFSVERPDGSNFTLKIRSTKLEDSAMYFCASSKGDGGANNEQFFGPGTRLTVL.

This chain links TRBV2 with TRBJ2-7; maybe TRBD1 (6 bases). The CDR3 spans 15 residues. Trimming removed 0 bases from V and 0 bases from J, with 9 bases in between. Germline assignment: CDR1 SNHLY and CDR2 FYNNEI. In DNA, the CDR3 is TGTGCCAGCAGTGAAGCAAACAGGGCCTCCTACGAGCAGTACTTC. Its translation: CASSEANRASYEQYF.

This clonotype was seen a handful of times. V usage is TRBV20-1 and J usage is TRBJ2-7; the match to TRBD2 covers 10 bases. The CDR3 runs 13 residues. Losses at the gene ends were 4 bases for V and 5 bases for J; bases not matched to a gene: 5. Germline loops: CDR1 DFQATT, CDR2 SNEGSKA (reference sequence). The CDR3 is CSAKLAGANEQYF. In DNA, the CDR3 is TGCAGTGCTAAGCTAGCGGGAGCCAACGAGCAGTACTTC.